This T cell receptor beta chain was retrieved from a study of beta chain features in type 1 diabetes. Cell sorting via CD45RO/CCR7/CD25/CD127/CD95/CD27 was performed to obtain CD4+ naive, central memory, regulatory and stem cell-like memory cells. This clone was counted only a few times. Its target is not known. Whole-study findings and limits: Type 1 diabetes patients had fewer VDJ junction insertions and more deletions. Shorter TCRB CDR3s, moderately but significantly so, marked every one of the four CD4+ subsets in Type 1 diabetes patients.

All of the isolated RNA was reverse transcribed, so expressed TCRB transcripts were sequenced. Naive, central memory and regulatory T cell samples averaged about 3.57 million immunoSEQ reads each. The protocol was immunoSEQ multiplex PCR, while the TCRdb copy is restricted to in-frame clones and leaves out a portion. The table has hundreds of thousands of clones, about an eighth seen once; the top ten hold 0.035% to 0.05%. The V segment lost 4 bases and the J segment 5 bases; nucleotides outside the gene matches: 10. CDR1 and CDR2 from the germline V gene are SQVTM and ANQGSEA. This CDR3 spans 15 amino acids.

The rearrangement uses TRBV29-1 and TRBJ2-2; 7 bases are a match to TRBD1. The sample consisted of naive CD4+ T cells from blood. This TCR was recovered from a young woman in good health. The CDR3 DNA is TGCAGCGTTGCACATCGGGACAGCGAGACCGGGGAGCTGTTTTTT. Its protein is CSVAHRDSETGELFF.